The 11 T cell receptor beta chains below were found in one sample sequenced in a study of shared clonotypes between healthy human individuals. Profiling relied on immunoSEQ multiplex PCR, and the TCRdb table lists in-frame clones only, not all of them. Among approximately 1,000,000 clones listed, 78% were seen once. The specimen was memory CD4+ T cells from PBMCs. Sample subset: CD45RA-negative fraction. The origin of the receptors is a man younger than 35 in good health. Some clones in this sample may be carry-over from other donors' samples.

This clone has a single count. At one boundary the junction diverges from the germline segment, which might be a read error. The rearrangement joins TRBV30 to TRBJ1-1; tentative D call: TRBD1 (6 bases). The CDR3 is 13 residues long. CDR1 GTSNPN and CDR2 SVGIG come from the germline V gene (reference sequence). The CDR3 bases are TGTGCCTGGAGCCGGGGGGGCCGGCGGCGAATGATCTTT. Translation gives CAWSRGGRRRMIF.

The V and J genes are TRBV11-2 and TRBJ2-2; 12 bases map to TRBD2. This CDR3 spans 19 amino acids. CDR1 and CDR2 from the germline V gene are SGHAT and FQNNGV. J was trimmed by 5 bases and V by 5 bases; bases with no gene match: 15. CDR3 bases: TGTGCCAGCAGCCCCGGCGGGCTAGCGGGAGGGTTTATAACCGGGGAGCTGTTTTTT. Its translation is CASSPGGLAGGFITGELFF. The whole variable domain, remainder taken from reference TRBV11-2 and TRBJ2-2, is EAGVAQSPRYKIIEKRQSVAFWCNPISGHATLYWYQQILGQGPKLLIQFQNNGVVDDSQLPKDRFSAERLKGVDSTLKIQPAKLEDSAVYLCASSPGGLAGGFITGELFFGEGSRLTVL.

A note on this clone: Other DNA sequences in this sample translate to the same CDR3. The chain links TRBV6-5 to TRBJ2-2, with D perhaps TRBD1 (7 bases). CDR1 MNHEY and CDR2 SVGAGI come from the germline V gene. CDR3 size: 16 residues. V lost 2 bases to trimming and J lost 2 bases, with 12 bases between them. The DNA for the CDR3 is TGTGCCAGCAGTTACGGCGGGACAGCCAACACCGGGGAGCTGTTTTTT. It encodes CASSYGGTANTGELFF.

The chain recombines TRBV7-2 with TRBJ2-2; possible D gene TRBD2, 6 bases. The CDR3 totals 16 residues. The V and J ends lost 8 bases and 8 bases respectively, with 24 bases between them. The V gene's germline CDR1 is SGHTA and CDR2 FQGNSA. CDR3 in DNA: TGTGCCAGCCGGCGACTATTAGCCAGCGGGTTGGGGGAGCTGTTTTTT. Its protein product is CASRRLLASGLGELFF.

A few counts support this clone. Here the CDR3 DNA reads TGTGCCAGCGGAATGACAGGGGGGAGCACAGATACGCAGTATTTT. As protein: CASGMTGGSTDTQYF. The V and J genes are TRBV7-9 and TRBJ2-3, with 9 bases lining up with TRBD1. The CDR3 runs 15 residues. Germline V CDR1 and CDR2: SEHNR, FQNEAQ (reference sequence). After removal of 8 bases from V and 0 bases from J, the junction contained 6 bases not matched to a gene.

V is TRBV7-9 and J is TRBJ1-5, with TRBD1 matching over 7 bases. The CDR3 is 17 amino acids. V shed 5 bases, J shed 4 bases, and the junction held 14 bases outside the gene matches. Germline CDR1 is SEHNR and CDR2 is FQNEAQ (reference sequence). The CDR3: CASSPGGSSSWNQPQHF. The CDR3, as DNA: TGTGCCAGCAGCCCAGGGGGTTCAAGTTCATGGAATCAGCCCCAGCATTTT.

The CDR3 region has the DNA TGTGCCAGCAGTACCGGGACTCCCTATGGCTACACCTTC. Amino acid sequence: CASSTGTPYGYTF. The gene calls are TRBV28 and TRBJ1-2; perhaps TRBD1 as D (5 bases). V shed 5 bases and J shed 4 bases, with 11 bases lying between them. CDR3 length equals 13 residues. From germline, CDR1 is MDHEN and CDR2 SYDVKM.

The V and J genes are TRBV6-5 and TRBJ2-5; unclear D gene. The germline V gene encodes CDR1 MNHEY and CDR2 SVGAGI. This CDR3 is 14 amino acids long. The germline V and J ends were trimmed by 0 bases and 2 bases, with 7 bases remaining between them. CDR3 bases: TGTGCCAGCAGTTACTCTCCCAGTCAAGAGACCCAGTACTTC. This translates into CASSYSPSQETQYF.

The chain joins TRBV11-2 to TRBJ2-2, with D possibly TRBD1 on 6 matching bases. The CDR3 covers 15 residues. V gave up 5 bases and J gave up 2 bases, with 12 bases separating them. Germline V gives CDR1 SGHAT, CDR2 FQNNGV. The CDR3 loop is CASSQYRVNTGELFF. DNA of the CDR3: TGTGCCAGCAGCCAATACAGGGTAAACACCGGGGAGCTGTTTTTT.

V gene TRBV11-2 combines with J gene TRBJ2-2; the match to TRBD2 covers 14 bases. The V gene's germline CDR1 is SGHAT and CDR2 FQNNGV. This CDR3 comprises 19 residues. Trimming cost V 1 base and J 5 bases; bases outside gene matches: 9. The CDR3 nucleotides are TGTGCCAGCAGCTTAGGAGGACTAGCGGGAGGTTTGCGGACCGGGGAGCTGTTTTTT. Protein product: CASSLGGLAGGLRTGELFF. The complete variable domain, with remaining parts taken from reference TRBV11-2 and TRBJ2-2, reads EAGVAQSPRYKIIEKRQSVAFWCNPISGHATLYWYQQILGQGPKLLIQFQNNGVVDDSQLPKDRFSAERLKGVDSTLKIQPAKLEDSAVYLCASSLGGLAGGLRTGELFFGEGSRLTVL.

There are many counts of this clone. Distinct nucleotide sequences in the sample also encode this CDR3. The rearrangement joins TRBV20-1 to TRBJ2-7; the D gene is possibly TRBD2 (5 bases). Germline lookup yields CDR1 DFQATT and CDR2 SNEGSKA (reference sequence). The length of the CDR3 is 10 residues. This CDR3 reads CSPGSYEQYF. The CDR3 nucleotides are TGCAGCCCGGGATCCTACGAGCAGTACTTC.